Below, 2 T cell receptor beta chains from the same sample are listed, as sequenced in a study of blood T cell repertoires in COVID-19. Profiling relied on immunoSEQ multiplex PCR, and the TCRdb table lists in-frame clones only, not all of them. The sample consists of approximately 250,000 clones, roughly 83% of them appearing once. The specimen was peripheral blood. All receptors derive from a woman of 80 years or more with COVID-19, enrolled during active disease.

This chain uses TRBV5-4 with TRBJ1-2, with a possible D match to TRBD1 (6 bases). The V end was cut by 10 bases, the J end by 6 bases, with 16 bases between. There are 12 residues in the CDR3. Germline V gene lookup returns CDR1 SGHNT and CDR2 YYREEE (reference sequence). CDR3 sequence: CAYGQWDDGYTF. CDR3 in DNA: TGTGCCTACGGACAGTGGGATGATGGCTACACCTTC.

This clone was found once. The chain links TRBV5-5 to TRBJ1-5; D uncertain. Trimming left V 4 bases short and J 2 bases short, with 10 bases between. Per germline, CDR1 SGHKS and CDR2 YYEKEE (reference sequence). The CDR3 covers 14 residues. Here the CDR3 DNA reads TGTGCCAGCAGCCATTTTACAGGCAATCAGCCCCAGCATTTT. Translation gives CASSHFTGNQPQHF.